A single sample is the source of the 18 T cell receptor beta chains below, sequenced in a study of spatial heterogeneity in lung cancer. Stated time point: sample taken at primary tumor resection. Whole RNA was taken from tumor, nontumor lung or frozen PBMC; it was then sequenced unsorted. Each CDR3 protein gets one entry after TCRdb re-called the 5' RACE reads with MiXCR. This sample yields 50,000 to 65,000 distinct CDR3 sequences, of which 8.4% are seen a single time; about 16% belongs to the top ten. The sequenced sample was PBMCs, obtained at surgery. Source of these receptors: a female donor with early-stage non-small cell lung cancer.

The chain carries TRBV5-1 and TRBJ2-5; D gene uncertain. V gave up 4 bases and J gave up 5 bases, with 9 bases separating them. The V gene's germline CDR1 is SGHRS and CDR2 YFSETQ. The CDR3 totals 12 residues. The CDR3 loop is CASSPVGETQYF. The CDR3 DNA is TGCGCCAGCAGCCCGGTTGGGGAGACCCAGTACTTC.

The sample holds a few counts of this clonotype. V is TRBV5-1 and J is TRBJ2-1, with 9 bases lining up with TRBD2. Unmatched junction bases numbered 5, after V lost 0 bases and J lost 4 bases. The CDR3 loop spans 16 amino acids. Germline V CDR1 and CDR2: SGHRS, YFSETQ. Here the CDR3 reads CASSLGLAGFYNEQFF. CDR3 DNA sequence: TGCGCCAGCAGCTTGGGCCTAGCGGGGTTTTACAATGAGCAGTTCTTC. Full variable domain (rest looked up from reference TRBV5-1 and TRBJ2-1): KAGVTQTPRYLIKTRGQQVTLSCSPISGHRSVSWYQQTPGQGLQFLFEYFSETQRNKGNFPGRFSGRQFSNSRSEMNVSTLELGDSALYLCASSLGLAGFYNEQFFGPGTRLTVL.

DNA of the CDR3: TGCAGTGCTAACCAGAACACCGGGGAGCTGTTTTTT. Translated: CSANQNTGELFF. The gene calls are TRBV20-1 and TRBJ2-2; D is unclear. CDR3 length: 12 residues. The germline CDR1 and CDR2 sequences are DFQATT and SNEGSKA (reference sequence). V was trimmed by 4 bases and J by 1 base, leaving 4 bases between them.

The chain is built from TRBV5-1 and TRBJ2-5, with 7 bases aligning to TRBD1. The CDR3 length is 16 residues. With 0 bases clipped from V and 3 bases from J, the junction kept 8 bases outside the gene matches. Germline V gives CDR1 SGHRS, CDR2 YFSETQ. For the CDR3, the DNA is TGCGCCAGCAGCTTGGATCCAGGGGGAATTAAAGAGACCCAGTACTTC. Translating it yields CASSLDPGGIKETQYF.

This clonotype has a handful of counts. A read error may be the cause here, since a much bigger clone is one base away. V usage is TRBV7-6 and J usage is TRBJ1-5; unclear D gene. CDR3 size: 13 residues. The germline V gene encodes CDR1 SGHVS and CDR2 FNYEAQ. CDR3 amino acids: CASSLGSIQPQHF. The CDR3 nucleotides read TGTGCCAGCAGCTTAGGTAGCATTCAGCCCCAGCATTTT.

The chain's CDR3 is CASASSGGRGGNQPQHF. CDR3 in DNA: TGTGCCAGCGCCTCGTCCGGGGGGAGGGGAGGAAATCAGCCCCAGCATTTT. The gene calls are TRBV3-1 and TRBJ1-5; possibly TRBD1 for D (5 bases). Looked up from germline, CDR1 is LGHDT and CDR2 is YNNKEL (reference sequence). The CDR3 has 17 amino acids. Deletions cut 8 bases from V and 4 bases from J, with 24 bases between. The complete variable domain, with remaining parts taken from reference TRBV3-1 and TRBJ1-5, reads DTAVSQTPKYLVTQMGNDKSIKCEQNLGHDTMYWYKQDSKKFLKIMFSYNNKELIINETVPNRFSPKSPDKAHLNLHINSLELGDSAVYFCASASSGGRGGNQPQHFGDGTRLSIL.

The V gene is TRBV3-1, the J gene TRBJ2-1; 7 nucleotides align to TRBD2. This CDR3 region has 11 residues. From germline, CDR1 is LGHDT and CDR2 YNNKEL (reference sequence). Trimming cost V 6 bases and J 10 bases; bases outside gene matches: 3. DNA of the CDR3: TGTGCCAGCAGAAATAGCGGGGAGCAGTTCTTC. Protein product: CASRNSGEQFF.

This chain uses TRBV19 with TRBJ1-5; TRBD1 matches 7 bases. Germline-derived CDR1 and CDR2 are LNHDA and SQIVND (reference sequence). This CDR3 comprises 14 residues. V gave up 5 bases and J gave up 4 bases; unmatched junction bases: 5. The DNA for the CDR3 is TGTGCCAGTAGTTTTACAGGGGAAAATCAGCCCCAGCATTTT. It specifies CASSFTGENQPQHF. Looking up the rest from reference TRBV19 and TRBJ1-5 gives the full variable domain: DGGITQSPKYLFRKEGQNVTLSCEQNLNHDAMYWYRQDPGQGLRLIYYSQIVNDFQKGDIAEGYSVSREKKESFPLTVTSAQKNPTAFYLCASSFTGENQPQHFGDGTRLSIL.

This clonotype has ten or more counts. J is TRBJ2-6 and V is TRBV7-3; D is unclear. The CDR3 has 17 residues. V lost 0 bases and J 0 bases, leaving 9 bases between the germline ends. The V gene's germline CDR1 is SGHTA and CDR2 FQGTGA. DNA of the CDR3: TGTGCCAGCAGCTTAACTGGGTCTAGCTCTGGGGCCAACGTCCTGACTTTC. This encodes CASSLTGSSSGANVLTF.

This clonotype was found a few times. The V and J genes are TRBV20-1 and TRBJ2-5; no clear D. In germline, CDR1 is DFQATT, CDR2 SNEGSKA (reference sequence). The CDR3 totals 13 residues. V lost 1 base and J lost 1, with 7 bases in between. DNA of the CDR3: TGCAGTGCTAGAGGAGCTGCCCAAGAGACCCAGTACTTC. This encodes CSARGAAQETQYF.

This chain joins TRBV28 and TRBJ2-7; no firm D call. This CDR3 is built from 15 residues. The V gene lost 3 bases and the J gene lost 5 bases, with 17 bases spanning the gap. Germline V CDR1 and CDR2: MDHEN, SYDVKM. DNA of the CDR3: TGTGCCAGCAGTTTCCCGAATCCTACAGCAGACGAGCAGTACTTC. Amino acids: CASSFPNPTADEQYF.

This clonotype has only a few counts. This chain links TRBV18 with TRBJ1-5, with 7 bases that match TRBD1. This CDR3 comprises 14 residues. CDR1 KGHSH and CDR2 LQKENI come from the germline V gene. V trimming: 2 bases; J trimming: 7 bases; junction bases outside the gene matches: 5. The CDR3 protein is CASSPEGAGQPQHF. In DNA form, the CDR3 reads TGTGCCAGCTCACCAGAGGGGGCAGGCCAGCCCCAGCATTTT.

This clonotype was recorded a few times. The rearrangement joins TRBV2 to TRBJ2-7, with 9 positions matching TRBD1. In germline, CDR1 is SNHLY, CDR2 FYNNEI. CDR3 length equals 14 residues. Losses at the gene ends were 8 bases for V and 6 bases for J; bases not matched to a gene: 11. The CDR3 sequence is CASDARTGASEQYF. The CDR3 nucleotides are TGTGCCAGCGATGCAAGGACAGGGGCATCCGAGCAGTACTTC. The full variable domain, with the rest looked up from reference TRBV2 and TRBJ2-7, is EPEVTQTPSHQVTQMGQEVILRCVPISNHLYFYWYRQILGQKVEFLVSFYNNEISEKSEIFDDQFSVERPDGSNFTLKIRSTKLEDSAMYFCASDARTGASEQYFGPGTRLTVT.

With respect to this clonotype: One end of the junction does not line up with germline, which may come from a read error. V usage is TRBV3-1 and J usage is TRBJ1-2; no clear D gene. The germline gives CDR1 LGHDT, CDR2 YNNKEL (reference sequence). This CDR3 is 14 amino acids long. The CDR3 here is CASSPMTTTYGNTF. CDR3 nucleotide sequence: TGTGCCAGCAGCCCGATGACCACTACCTATGGCAACACCTTC. Complete variable domain (other parts from reference TRBV3-1 and TRBJ1-2): DTAVSQTPKYLVTQMGNDKSIKCEQNLGHDTMYWYKQDSKKFLKIMFSYNNKELIINETVPNRFSPKSPDKAHLNLHINSLELGDSAVYFCASSPMTTTYGNTFGSGTRLTVV.

V and J are TRBV5-1 and TRBJ2-3, with a tentative D call TRBD2 (6 bases). From germline, CDR1 is SGHRS and CDR2 YFSETQ. CDR3 size: 14 residues. The V end lost 4 bases, the J end lost 2 bases, and 11 bases lay between the germline ends. The CDR3 DNA reads as TGCGCCAGCAGCCCGGGACTTACCACAGATACGCAGTATTTT. This encodes CASSPGLTTDTQYF. The variable domain in full, with the rest retrieved from reference TRBV5-1 and TRBJ2-3, is KAGVTQTPRYLIKTRGQQVTLSCSPISGHRSVSWYQQTPGQGLQFLFEYFSETQRNKGNFPGRFSGRQFSNSRSEMNVSTLELGDSALYLCASSPGLTTDTQYFGPGTRLTVL.

This clonotype appeared many times. The CDR3 bases are TGTGCCAGCAGCCTAGGGGGAACTAATGAAAAACTGTTTTTT. It encodes CASSLGGTNEKLFF. The V gene is TRBV28, the J gene TRBJ1-4, with TRBD1 as a possible D gene (6 bases). Germline CDR1 and CDR2: MDHEN and SYDVKM. Trimming took off 6 bases at V and 1 base at J, with 9 bases between the two ends. This CDR3 is built from 14 residues.

The chain has TRBV7-7 and TRBJ2-5; D remains ambiguous. This CDR3 is built from 13 residues. Trimming pared 5 bases from V and 4 bases from J, leaving 11 bases between. From germline, CDR1 is SSHAT and CDR2 FNYEAQ (reference sequence). The chain's CDR3 is CASSPYFGETQYF. The CDR3 DNA is TGTGCCAGCAGCCCATACTTTGGAGAGACCCAGTACTTC.

This clonotype was counted at least ten times. V and J are TRBV7-9 and TRBJ1-6; D not certain. The CDR3 is 13 amino acids. V lost 8 bases, J lost 6 bases, and 11 bases lay in between. CDR1 and CDR2 (germline): SEHNR, FQNEAQ (reference sequence). The DNA of the CDR3 is TGTGCCAGCGGTTCCGAGGGTAATTCACCCCTCCACTTT. Its protein is CASGSEGNSPLHF. Using reference TRBV7-9 and TRBJ1-6 for the parts outside the CDR3, the full variable domain is DTGVSQNPRHKITKRGQNVTFRCDPISEHNRLYWYRQTLGQGPEFLTYFQNEAQLEKSRLLSDRFSAERPKGSFSTLEIQRTEQGDSAMYLCASGSEGNSPLHFGNGTRLTVT.